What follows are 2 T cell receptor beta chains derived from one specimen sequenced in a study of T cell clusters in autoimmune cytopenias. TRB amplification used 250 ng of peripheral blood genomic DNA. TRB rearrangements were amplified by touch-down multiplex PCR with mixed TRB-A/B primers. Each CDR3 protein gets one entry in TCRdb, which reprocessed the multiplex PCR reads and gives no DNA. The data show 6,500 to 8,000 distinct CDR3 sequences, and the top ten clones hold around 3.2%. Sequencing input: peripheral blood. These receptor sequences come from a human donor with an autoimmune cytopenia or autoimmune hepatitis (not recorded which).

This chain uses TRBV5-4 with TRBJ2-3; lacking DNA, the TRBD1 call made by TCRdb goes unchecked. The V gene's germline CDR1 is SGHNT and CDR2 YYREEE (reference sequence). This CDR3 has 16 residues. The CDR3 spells CASSLVGQGALDTQYF.

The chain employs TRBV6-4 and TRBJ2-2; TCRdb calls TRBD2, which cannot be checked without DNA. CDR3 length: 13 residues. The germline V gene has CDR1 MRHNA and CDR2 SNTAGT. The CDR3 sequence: CASSAASTGELFF.